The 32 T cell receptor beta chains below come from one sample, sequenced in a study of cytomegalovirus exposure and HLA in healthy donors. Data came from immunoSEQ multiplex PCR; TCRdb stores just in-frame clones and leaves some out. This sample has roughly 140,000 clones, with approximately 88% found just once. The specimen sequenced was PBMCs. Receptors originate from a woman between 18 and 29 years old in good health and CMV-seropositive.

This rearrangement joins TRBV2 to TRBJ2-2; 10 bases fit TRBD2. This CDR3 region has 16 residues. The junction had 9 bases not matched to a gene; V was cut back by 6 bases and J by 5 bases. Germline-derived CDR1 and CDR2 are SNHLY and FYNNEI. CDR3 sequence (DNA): TGTGCCAGCAGGTCCCCTAGCGGGAGTGTTACCGGGGAGCTGTTTTTT. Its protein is CASRSPSGSVTGELFF.

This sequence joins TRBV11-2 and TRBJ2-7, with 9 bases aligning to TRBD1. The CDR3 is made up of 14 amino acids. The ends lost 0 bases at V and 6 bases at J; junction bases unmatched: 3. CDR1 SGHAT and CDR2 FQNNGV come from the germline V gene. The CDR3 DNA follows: TGTGCCAGCAGCTTAGATGGGGGACAGGGCGAGCAGTACTTC. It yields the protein CASSLDGGQGEQYF.

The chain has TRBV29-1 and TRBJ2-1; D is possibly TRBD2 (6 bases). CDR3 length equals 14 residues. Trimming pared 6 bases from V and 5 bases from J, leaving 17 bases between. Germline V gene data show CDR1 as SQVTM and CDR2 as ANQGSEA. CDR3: CSVSRGNVNNEQFF. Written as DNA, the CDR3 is TGCAGCGTGTCCCGGGGGAACGTTAACAATGAGCAGTTCTTC.

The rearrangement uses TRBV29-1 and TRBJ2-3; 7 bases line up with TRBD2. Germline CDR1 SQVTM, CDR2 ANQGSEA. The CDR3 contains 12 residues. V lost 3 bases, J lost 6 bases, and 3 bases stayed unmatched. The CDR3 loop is CSVEVGGDTQYF. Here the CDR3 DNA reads TGCAGCGTTGAGGTGGGGGGGGATACGCAGTATTTT.

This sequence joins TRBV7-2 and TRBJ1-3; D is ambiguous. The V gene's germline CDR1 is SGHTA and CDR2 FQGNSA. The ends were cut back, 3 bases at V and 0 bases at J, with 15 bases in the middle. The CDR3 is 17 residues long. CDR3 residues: CASSFFLRGSSGNTIYF. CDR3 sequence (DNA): TGTGCCAGCAGCTTCTTTCTCCGCGGATCCTCTGGAAACACCATATATTTT. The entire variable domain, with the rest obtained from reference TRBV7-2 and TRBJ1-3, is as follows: GAGVSQSPSNKVTEKGKDVELRCDPISGHTALYWYRQSLGQGLEFLIYFQGNSAPDKSGLPSDRFSAERTGGSVSTLTIQRTQQEDSAVYLCASSFFLRGSSGNTIYFGEGSWLTVV.

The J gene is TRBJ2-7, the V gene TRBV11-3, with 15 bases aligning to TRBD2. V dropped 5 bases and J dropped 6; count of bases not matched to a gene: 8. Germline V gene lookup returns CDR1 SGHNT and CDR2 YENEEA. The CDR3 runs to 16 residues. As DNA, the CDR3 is TGTGCCAGCAGCCACGGGACTAGCGGGAGGAGATCCGAGCAGTACTTC. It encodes CASSHGTSGRRSEQYF.

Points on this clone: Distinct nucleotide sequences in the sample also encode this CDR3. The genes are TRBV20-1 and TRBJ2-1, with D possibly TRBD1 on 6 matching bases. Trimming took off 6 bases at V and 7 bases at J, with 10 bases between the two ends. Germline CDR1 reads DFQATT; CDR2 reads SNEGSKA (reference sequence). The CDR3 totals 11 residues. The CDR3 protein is CSARRGNEQFF. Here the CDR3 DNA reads TGCAGTGCGCGTAGGGGGAATGAGCAGTTCTTC.

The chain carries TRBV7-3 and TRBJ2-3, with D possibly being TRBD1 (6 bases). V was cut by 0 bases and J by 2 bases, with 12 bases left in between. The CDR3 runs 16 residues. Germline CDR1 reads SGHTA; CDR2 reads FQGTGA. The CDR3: CASSLTPRGYTDTQYF. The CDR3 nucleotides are TGTGCCAGCAGCTTAACTCCCAGGGGATACACAGATACGCAGTATTTT.

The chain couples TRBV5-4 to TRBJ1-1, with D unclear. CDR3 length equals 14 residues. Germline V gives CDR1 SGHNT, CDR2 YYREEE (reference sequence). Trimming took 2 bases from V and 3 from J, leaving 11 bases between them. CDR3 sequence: CASSFKGRDTEAFF. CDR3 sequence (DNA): TGTGCCAGCAGCTTTAAAGGGAGGGACACTGAAGCTTTCTTT.

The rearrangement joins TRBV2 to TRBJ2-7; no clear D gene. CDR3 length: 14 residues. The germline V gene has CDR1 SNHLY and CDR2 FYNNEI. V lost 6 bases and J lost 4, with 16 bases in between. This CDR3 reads CASRATPASYEQYF. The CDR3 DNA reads TGTGCCAGCAGGGCGACGCCAGCGAGTTACGAGCAGTACTTC.

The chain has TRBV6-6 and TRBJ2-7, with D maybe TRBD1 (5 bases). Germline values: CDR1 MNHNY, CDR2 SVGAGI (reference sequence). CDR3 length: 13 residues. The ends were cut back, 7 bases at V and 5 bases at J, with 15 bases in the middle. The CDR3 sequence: CASKPGAADEQYF. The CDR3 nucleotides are TGTGCCAGCAAACCTGGGGCGGCGGACGAGCAGTACTTC.

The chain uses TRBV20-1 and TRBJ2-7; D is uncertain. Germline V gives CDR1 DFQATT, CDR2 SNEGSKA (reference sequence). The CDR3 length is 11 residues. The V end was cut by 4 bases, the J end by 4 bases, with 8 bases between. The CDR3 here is CSATGDYEQYF. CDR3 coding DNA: TGCAGTGCTACCGGAGATTACGAGCAGTACTTC.

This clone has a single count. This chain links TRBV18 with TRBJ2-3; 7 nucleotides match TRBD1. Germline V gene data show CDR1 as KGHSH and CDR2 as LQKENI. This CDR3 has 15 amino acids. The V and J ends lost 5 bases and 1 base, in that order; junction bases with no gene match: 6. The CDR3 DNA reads TGTGCCAGCTCATCAAGACAGGGAGGCACAGATACGCAGTATTTT. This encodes CASSSRQGGTDTQYF.

The CDR3 DNA reads TGCGCCAGCAGCTTGGTGACAGGGGGGACCGGGGAGCTGTTTTTT. It specifies CASSLVTGGTGELFF. The chain recombines TRBV5-1 with TRBJ2-2, with 9 positions matching TRBD1. The V and J ends lost 0 bases and 5 bases, in that order; junction bases with no gene match: 2. The CDR3 has 15 residues. Germline CDR1 and CDR2: SGHRS and YFSETQ.

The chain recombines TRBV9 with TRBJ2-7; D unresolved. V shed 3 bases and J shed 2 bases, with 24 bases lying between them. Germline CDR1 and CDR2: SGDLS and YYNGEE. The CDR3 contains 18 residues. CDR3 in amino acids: CASSASEGDRTTTYEQYF. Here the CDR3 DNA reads TGTGCCAGCAGCGCCTCCGAAGGTGACCGAACTACCACCTACGAGCAGTACTTC.

In nucleotides, the CDR3 is TGTGCCACCAGCAGAGACAGGGGGAACTATGGCTACACCTTC. Residues: CATSRDRGNYGYTF. This chain uses TRBV15 with TRBJ1-2, with 7 bases identical to TRBD1. CDR3 length: 14 residues. Trimming took 0 bases from V and 2 from J; bases not matched to a gene: 0. Germline V gene data show CDR1 as LNHNV and CDR2 as YYDKDF (reference sequence).

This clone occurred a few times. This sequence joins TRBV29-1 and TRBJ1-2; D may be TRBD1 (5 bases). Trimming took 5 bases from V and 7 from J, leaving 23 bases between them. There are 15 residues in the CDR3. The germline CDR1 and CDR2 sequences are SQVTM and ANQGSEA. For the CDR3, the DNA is TGCAGCGTTTTTGGTGACGGCCGGGGGGGTAGTGGCTACACCTTC. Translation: CSVFGDGRGGSGYTF.

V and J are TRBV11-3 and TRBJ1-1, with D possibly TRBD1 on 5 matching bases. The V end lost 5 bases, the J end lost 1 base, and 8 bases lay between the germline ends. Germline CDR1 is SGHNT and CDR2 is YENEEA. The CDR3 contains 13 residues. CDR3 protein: CASSPGGNTEAFF. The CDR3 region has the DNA TGTGCCAGCAGCCCGGGGGGGAACACTGAAGCTTTCTTT.

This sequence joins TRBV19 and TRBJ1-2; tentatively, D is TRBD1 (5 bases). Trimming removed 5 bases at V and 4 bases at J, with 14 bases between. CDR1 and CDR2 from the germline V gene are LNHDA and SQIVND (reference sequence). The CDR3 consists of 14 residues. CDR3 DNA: TGTGCCAGTAGTGCCGGACATCCCCTCTATGGCTACACCTTC. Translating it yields CASSAGHPLYGYTF.

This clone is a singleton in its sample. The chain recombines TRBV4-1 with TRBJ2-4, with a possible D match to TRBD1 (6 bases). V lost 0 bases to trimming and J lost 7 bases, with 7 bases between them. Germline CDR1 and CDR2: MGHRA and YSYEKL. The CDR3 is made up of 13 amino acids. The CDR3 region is CASSQEQGNIQYF. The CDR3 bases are TGCGCCAGCAGCCAAGAGCAGGGGAACATTCAGTACTTC.

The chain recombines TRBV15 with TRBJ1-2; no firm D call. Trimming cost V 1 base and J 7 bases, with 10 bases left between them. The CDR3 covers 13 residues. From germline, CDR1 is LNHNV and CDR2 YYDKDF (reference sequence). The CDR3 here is CATSRVREGGYTF. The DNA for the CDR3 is TGTGCCACCAGCAGAGTTCGGGAGGGTGGCTACACCTTC.

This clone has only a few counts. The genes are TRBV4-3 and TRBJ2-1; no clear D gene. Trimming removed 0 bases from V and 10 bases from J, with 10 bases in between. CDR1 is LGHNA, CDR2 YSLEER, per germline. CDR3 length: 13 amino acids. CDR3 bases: TGCGCCAGCAGCCAAGACGGCCCGCGGGAGCAGTTCTTC. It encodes CASSQDGPREQFF.

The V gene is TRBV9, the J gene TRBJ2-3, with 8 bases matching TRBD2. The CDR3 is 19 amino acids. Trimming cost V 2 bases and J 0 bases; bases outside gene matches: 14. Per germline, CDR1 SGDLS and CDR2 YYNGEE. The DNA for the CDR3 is TGTGCCAGCAGCGTCGCGGGTTTAGCGGGATCTTCTAGCACAGATACGCAGTATTTT. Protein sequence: CASSVAGLAGSSSTDTQYF.

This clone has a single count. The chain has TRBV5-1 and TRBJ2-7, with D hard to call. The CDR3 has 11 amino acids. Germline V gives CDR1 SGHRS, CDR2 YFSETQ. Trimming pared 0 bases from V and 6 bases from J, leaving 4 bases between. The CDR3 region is CASSLASEQYF. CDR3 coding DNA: TGCGCCAGCAGCTTGGCTAGCGAGCAGTACTTC. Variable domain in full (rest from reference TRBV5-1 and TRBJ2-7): KAGVTQTPRYLIKTRGQQVTLSCSPISGHRSVSWYQQTPGQGLQFLFEYFSETQRNKGNFPGRFSGRQFSNSRSEMNVSTLELGDSALYLCASSLASEQYFGPGTRLTVT.

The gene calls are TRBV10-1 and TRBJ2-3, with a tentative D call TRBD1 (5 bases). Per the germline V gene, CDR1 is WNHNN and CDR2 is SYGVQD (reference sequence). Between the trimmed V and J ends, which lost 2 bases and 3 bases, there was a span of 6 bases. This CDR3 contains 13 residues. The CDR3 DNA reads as TGCGCCAGCAGTGAGAAGGGGACAGATACGCAGTATTTT. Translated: CASSEKGTDTQYF.

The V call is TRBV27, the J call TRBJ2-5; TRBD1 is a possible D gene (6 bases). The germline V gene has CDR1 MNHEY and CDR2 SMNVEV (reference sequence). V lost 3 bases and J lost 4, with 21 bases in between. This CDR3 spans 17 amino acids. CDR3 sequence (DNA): TGTGCCAGCAGTTTTAGAAACGGCTTACAGGGATTAGAGACCCAGTACTTC. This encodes CASSFRNGLQGLETQYF.

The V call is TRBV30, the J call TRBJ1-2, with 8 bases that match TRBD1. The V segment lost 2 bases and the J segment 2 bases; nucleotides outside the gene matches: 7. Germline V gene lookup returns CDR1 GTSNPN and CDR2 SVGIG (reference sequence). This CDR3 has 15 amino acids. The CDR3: CAWSPNTGGNYGYTF. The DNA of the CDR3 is TGTGCCTGGAGTCCTAACACAGGGGGGAACTATGGCTACACCTTC.

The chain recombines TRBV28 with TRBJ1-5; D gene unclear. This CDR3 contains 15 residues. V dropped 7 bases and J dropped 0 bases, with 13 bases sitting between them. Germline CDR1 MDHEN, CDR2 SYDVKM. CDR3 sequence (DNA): TGTGCCAGCAACATTGGGCGGGTTAGCAATCAGCCCCAGCATTTT. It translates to CASNIGRVSNQPQHF.

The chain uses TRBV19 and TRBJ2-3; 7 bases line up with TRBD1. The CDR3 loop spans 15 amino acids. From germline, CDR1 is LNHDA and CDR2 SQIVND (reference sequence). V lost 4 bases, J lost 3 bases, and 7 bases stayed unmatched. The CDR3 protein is CASSTAQGVTDTQYF. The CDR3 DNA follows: TGTGCCAGTAGTACGGCGCAGGGGGTAACAGATACGCAGTATTTT. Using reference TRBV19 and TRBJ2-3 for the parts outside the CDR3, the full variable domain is DGGITQSPKYLFRKEGQNVTLSCEQNLNHDAMYWYRQDPGQGLRLIYYSQIVNDFQKGDIAEGYSVSREKKESFPLTVTSAQKNPTAFYLCASSTAQGVTDTQYFGPGTRLTVL.

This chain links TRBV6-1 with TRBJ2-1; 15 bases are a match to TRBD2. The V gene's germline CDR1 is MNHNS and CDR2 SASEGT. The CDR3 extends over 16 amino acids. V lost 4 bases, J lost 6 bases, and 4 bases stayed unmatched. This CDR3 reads CASSGTSGRAVNEQFF. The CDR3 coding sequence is TGTGCCAGCAGTGGGACTAGCGGGAGGGCCGTCAATGAGCAGTTCTTC.

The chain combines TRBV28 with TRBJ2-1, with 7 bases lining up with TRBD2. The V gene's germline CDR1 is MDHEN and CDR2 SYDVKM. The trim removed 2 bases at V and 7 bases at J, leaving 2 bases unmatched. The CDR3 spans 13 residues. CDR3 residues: CASSLAGVNEQFF. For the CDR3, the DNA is TGTGCCAGCAGTTTAGCGGGAGTAAATGAGCAGTTCTTC.

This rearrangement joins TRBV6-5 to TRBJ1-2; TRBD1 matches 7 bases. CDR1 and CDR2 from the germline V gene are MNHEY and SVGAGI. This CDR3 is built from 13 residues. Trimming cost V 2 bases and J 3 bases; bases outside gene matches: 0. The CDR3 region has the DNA TGTGCCAGCAGTTACGGACAGGACTATGGCTACACCTTC. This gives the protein CASSYGQDYGYTF.